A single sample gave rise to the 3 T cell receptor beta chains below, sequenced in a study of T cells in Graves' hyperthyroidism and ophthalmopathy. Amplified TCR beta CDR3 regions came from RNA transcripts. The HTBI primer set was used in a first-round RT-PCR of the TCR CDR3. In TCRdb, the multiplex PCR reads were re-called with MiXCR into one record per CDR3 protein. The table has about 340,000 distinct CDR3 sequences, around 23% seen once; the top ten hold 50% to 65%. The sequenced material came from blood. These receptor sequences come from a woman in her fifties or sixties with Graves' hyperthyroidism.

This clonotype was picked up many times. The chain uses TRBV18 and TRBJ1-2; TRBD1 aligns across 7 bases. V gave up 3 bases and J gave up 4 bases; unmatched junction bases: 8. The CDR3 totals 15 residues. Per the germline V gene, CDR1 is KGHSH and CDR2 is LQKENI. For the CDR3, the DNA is TGTGCCAGCTCACCCGGATCGGGACAGACCTATGGCTACACCTTC. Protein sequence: CASSPGSGQTYGYTF.

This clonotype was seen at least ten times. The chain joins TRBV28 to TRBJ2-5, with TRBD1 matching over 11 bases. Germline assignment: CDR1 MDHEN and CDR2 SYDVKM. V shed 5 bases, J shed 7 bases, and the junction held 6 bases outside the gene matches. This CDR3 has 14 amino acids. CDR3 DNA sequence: TGTGCCAGCAGTCCCTCGGGGACAGGGGGGACCCAGTACTTC. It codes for CASSPSGTGGTQYF.

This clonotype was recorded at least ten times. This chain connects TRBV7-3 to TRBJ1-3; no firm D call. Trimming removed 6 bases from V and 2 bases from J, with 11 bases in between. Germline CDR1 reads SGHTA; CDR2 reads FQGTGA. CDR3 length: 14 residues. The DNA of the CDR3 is TGTGCCAGCAGTCATACCCCACCTGGAAACACCATATATTTT. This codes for CASSHTPPGNTIYF.